The following is a TCR beta chain sequence with its context. Antigen: not known. This entry is derived from a study of monozygotic twins with cystic fibrosis. Broader study findings: Shared CDR3 numbers were not associated with age, concordance or severity.

This CDR3 region has 14 residues. V lost 0 bases and J 9 bases, leaving 14 bases between the germline ends. Germline CDR1 is LGHNA and CDR2 is YSLEER. Clones were read by immunoSEQ multiplex PCR, and TCRdb kept only the in-frame ones, dropping some. The sample lists 12,000 to 15,000 clones; 95% to 99% were seen once. The sequence came from a girl aged 2 to 10 with cystic fibrosis. Sequenced input: blood. V and J are TRBV4-3 and TRBJ2-5; D gene ambiguous. The DNA of the CDR3 is TGCGCCAGCAGCCAAGATACGAGTATGGTAGCCCAGTACTTC. Translated, it gives CASSQDTSMVAQYF.